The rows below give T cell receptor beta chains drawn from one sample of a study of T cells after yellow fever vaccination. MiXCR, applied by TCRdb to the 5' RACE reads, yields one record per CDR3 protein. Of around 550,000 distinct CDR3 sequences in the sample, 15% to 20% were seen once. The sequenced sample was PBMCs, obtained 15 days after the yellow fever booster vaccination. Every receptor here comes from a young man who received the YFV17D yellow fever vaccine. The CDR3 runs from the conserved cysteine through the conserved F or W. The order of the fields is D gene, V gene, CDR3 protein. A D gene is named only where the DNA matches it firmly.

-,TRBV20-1,CSAPGRNYGYTF
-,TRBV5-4,CASSLVGARNTQYF
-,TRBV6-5,CASSYGRGQGSPLHF
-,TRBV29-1,CSTRPHGPNTEAFF
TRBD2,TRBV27,CASSRKPAGGQETQYF
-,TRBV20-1,CSAIRAQGYNEQFF
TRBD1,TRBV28,CASSSTGGRGAFF
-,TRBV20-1,CSAMKTDTQYF
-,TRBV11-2,CASSLTLVVSYNEQFF
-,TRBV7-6,CASSLLPPYNEQFF
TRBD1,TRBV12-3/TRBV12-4,CASRTGGWAGELFF
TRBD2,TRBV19,CASSIERTSGSYNEQFF
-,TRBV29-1,CSVGDGRSYEQYF
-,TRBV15,CATSTPRLQGPQHF
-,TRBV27,CASSVRDGGSLGYTF
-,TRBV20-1,CSARSGATQGYEKLFF
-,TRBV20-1,CSVNRPYQETQYF
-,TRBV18,CASSPPSVPTDTQYF
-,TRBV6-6,CASTYGPNQPQHF
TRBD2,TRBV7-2,CASSLDHSGSYEQYF
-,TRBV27,CASSLMGDGGEETQYF
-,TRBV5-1,CASSGSGTANYGYTF
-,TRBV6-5,CASSYASPVAGYTDTQYF
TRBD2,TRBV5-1,CASSLVGRPPETQYF
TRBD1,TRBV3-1,CASSRGTGSYAQYF
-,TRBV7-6,CASSVSEANTGELFF
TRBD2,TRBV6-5,CASTYSGTTYEQFF
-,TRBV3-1,CASSQDLRVQETQYF
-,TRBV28,CASSTTGTQMTQYF
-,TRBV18,CASSPPGGTGPQHF
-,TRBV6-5,CASSYRGGELFF
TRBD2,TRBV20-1,CSASPLAGSGGGTDTQYF
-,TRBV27,CASSSFRWGETQYF
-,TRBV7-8,CASSPQGRSPDTQYF
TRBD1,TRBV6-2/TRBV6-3,CASTLTDRGDSPLHF
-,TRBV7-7,CASSPLAAGSSDTQYF
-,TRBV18,CASSSLGGADTGELFF
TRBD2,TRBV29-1,CSAGRASGRNGNEQFF
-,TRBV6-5,CASSFDRSSEQFF
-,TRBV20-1,CSARTTRYQETQYF
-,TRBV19,CASSNIGGNNEQFF
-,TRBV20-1,CSASQGSYNEQFF
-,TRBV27,CASRGGNPGGPRDYEQYF
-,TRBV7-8,CASSLGELDRETQYF
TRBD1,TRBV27,CASSSRGSLGANVLTF
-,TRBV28,CASRLRPSRGEKLFF
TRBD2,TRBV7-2,CASSLATSGSRGFF
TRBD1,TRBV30,CAWRQGNNQPQHF
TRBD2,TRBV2,CASIRDYSYNEQFF
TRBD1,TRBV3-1,CASSQAGGGYNEQFF
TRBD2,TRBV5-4,CASSLGLNRGSPGANVLTF
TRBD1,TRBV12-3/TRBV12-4,CASSFRSGGYEQYF
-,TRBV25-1,CASSESTNQPQHF
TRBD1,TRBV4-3,CASSLHQGVSDEQFF